What follows is one TCR beta chain and its context. The CDR3 consists of 13 residues. Germline V gene sequence: CDR1 ENHRY, CDR2 SYGVKD. Trimming took 10 bases from V and 2 from J, leaving 14 bases between them. Methods used by the authors: Reference gene primer amplification in the assay estimated nucleated cell counts. Clones were sequenced by immunoSEQ multiplex PCR, and TCRdb holds only the in-frame ones, with some missing. D and trimming were read from the DNA, whereas the V and J calls and clone size are those reported in that table. Of around 290,000 clones listed, 89% were seen once; the top ten hold about 1.7%. The data were taken from a study of blood T cell repertoires in COVID-19. Overall study context: The cDNA or gDNA used as material had been derived from T cells, B-cell-depleted T cells, or PBMCs.

The study drew participants aged about 18 to 89 years from 20 to 30 US areas. The study assigned cohorts using participant-reported clinical history. The chain recombines TRBV10-3 with TRBJ2-5; D might be TRBD1 (5 bases). Sequencing was performed on PBMCs or T cells enriched from blood (not recorded which). The receptor was isolated from a woman aged 40 to 50 who had recovered from COVID-19. CDR3 amino acids: CASASQGQETQYF. As DNA, the CDR3 is TGTGCCAGCGCGAGCCAGGGTCAAGAGACCCAGTACTTC.